This record covers a single TCR beta chain. TCRdb's copy holds only in-frame clones and misses some; the assay was immunoSEQ multiplex PCR. The sample gives about 600,000 clones, roughly 97% of which show up once; roughly 0.055% is in the top ten. The data were taken from a study of shared clonotypes between healthy human individuals. V trimming: 5 bases; J trimming: 1 base; junction bases outside the gene matches: 9. The CDR3 extends over 16 amino acids. Germline assignment: CDR1 GTSNPN and CDR2 SVGIG (reference sequence). There were only Caucasian adults among the donors, and all lived in Nashville, Tennessee.

This clonotype was sampled from a woman aged 25 to 45 in good health. The chain has TRBV30 and TRBJ2-3; TRBD2 aligns across 10 bases. Material: naive CD4+ T cells sorted from blood. Documented subset: CD45RA+ positively selected. The CDR3 protein is CAWFRSSGRRTDTQYF. In nucleotides, the CDR3 is TGTGCCTGGTTTAGGTCTAGCGGGAGACGCACAGATACGCAGTATTTT.